A selection of T cell receptor beta chains follows, all from one sample in a study of shared clonotypes between healthy human individuals. Data came from immunoSEQ multiplex PCR; TCRdb stores just in-frame clones and leaves some out. The sample records a few million clones, around 90% being singletons. The sequenced sample was naive CD4+ T cells from PBMCs. The receptors come from a man younger than 35 in good health. Some clones in this sample may be carry-over from other donors' samples. Both conserved end residues are part of each CDR3. Each record gives: V gene, J gene, D gene, clone size, CDR3 protein, CDR3 DNA. D genes are given only for firm matches. Clone size is stated in some rows and not others, as once, few, many or a class when expanded.

TRBV5-1	TRBJ1-1	-	few	CASSLETGGSTEAFF	TGCGCCAGCAGCTTGGAAACAGGAGGGAGCACTGAAGCTTTCTTT
TRBV5-4	TRBJ2-3	TRBD2	-	CASSLGRGGITDTQYF	TGTGCCAGCAGCTTGGGTCGGGGAGGGATCACAGATACGCAGTATTTT
TRBV5-4	TRBJ2-7	-	-	CASSLGGRDNLRQYF	TGTGCCAGCAGCTTGGGGGGCCGGGACAACCTACGGCAGTACTTC
TRBV27	TRBJ1-2	-	-	CASSPPRGLGDGYTF	TGTGCCAGCAGTCCCCCGCGGGGACTCGGAGATGGCTACACCTTC
TRBV5-1	TRBJ2-7	-	-	CASSLEGLREQYF	TGCGCCAGCAGCTTGGAAGGGTTGCGCGAGCAGTACTTC
TRBV7-2	TRBJ2-1	TRBD2	-	CASRAGGSYNEQFF	TGTGCCAGCAGGGCGGGAGGCTCCTACAATGAGCAGTTCTTC
TRBV5-1	TRBJ2-1	-	-	CASSLGTDYDYNEQFF	TGCGCCAGCAGCTTAGGTACCGACTACGACTACAATGAGCAGTTCTTC
TRBV7-3	TRBJ2-5	-	-	CASSPTGEEETQYF	TGTGCCAGCAGCCCAACGGGGGAGGAAGAGACCCAGTACTTC
TRBV5-6	TRBJ2-2	-	-	CASSFPSTGELFF	TGTGCCAGCAGCTTCCCCTCCACCGGGGAGCTGTTTTTT
TRBV10-3	TRBJ2-5	-	-	CAISEDFASQETQYF	TGTGCCATCAGTGAGGACTTCGCTAGCCAAGAGACCCAGTACTTC
TRBV5-1	TRBJ1-4	TRBD1	-	CASSFGTGGEKLFF	TGCGCCAGCAGCTTCGGGACAGGGGGAGAAAAACTGTTTTTT
TRBV14	TRBJ2-5	-	-	CASSQGEGAQTQYF	TGTGCCAGCAGCCAAGGGGAGGGGGCACAGACCCAGTACTTC
TRBV5-1	TRBJ2-2	-	-	CASSLEGPANTGELFF	TGCGCCAGCAGCTTGGAGGGACCCGCGAACACCGGGGAGCTGTTTTTT
TRBV5-6	TRBJ2-7	-	-	CASSLYLPGEQYF	TGTGCCAGCAGCTTGTACCTCCCGGGGGAGCAGTACTTC
TRBV2	TRBJ2-2	-	-	CASSVEGGTGELFF	TGTGCCAGCAGTGTGGAGGGGGGCACCGGGGAGCTGTTTTTT
TRBV9	TRBJ2-1	TRBD2	-	CASSVGRELNEQFF	TGTGCCAGCAGCGTAGGGCGGGAGTTGAATGAGCAGTTCTTC
TRBV6-1	TRBJ1-1	-	-	CASRRTAYTEAFF	TGTGCCAGCAGAAGGACGGCCTACACTGAAGCTTTCTTT
TRBV10-3	TRBJ1-6	-	-	CAISESTGGNSPLHF	TGTGCCATCAGTGAGTCGACAGGCGGGAATTCACCCCTCCACTTT
TRBV9	TRBJ2-3	TRBD2	-	CASSTREGSTDTQYF	TGTGCCAGCAGCACCCGGGAGGGCAGCACAGATACGCAGTATTTT
TRBV19	TRBJ1-1	-	-	CASRAGPHEAFF	TGTGCCAGTAGGGCAGGCCCCCATGAAGCTTTCTTT
TRBV5-6	TRBJ2-7	TRBD2	-	CASSYLAGGAYEQYF	TGTGCCAGCAGCTATCTAGCGGGAGGGGCCTACGAGCAGTACTTC
TRBV28	TRBJ2-7	-	-	CASARRVPYEQYF	TGTGCCAGCGCCCGCCGGGTTCCCTACGAGCAGTACTTC
TRBV15	TRBJ1-5	-	-	CATSTKDEAWSQPQHF	TGTGCCACCAGCACCAAAGACGAGGCTTGGAGTCAGCCCCAGCATTTT
TRBV5-6	TRBJ1-5	-	-	CASSSIEPGQPQHF	TGTGCCAGCAGCTCGATCGAGCCCGGGCAGCCCCAGCATTTT
TRBV7-9	TRBJ2-3	TRBD2	-	CASSTVGLGIDTQYF	TGTGCCAGCAGCACCGTCGGACTAGGTATAGATACGCAGTATTTT
TRBV5-1	TRBJ1-4	TRBD1	-	CASSLEGASRNEKLFF	TGCGCCAGCAGCTTGGAGGGGGCTTCAAGGAATGAAAAACTGTTTTTT
TRBV5-6	TRBJ1-2	TRBD1	once	CASRGQGRHYGYTF	TGTGCCAGCAGAGGACAGGGGCGGCACTATGGCTACACCTTC
TRBV10-3	TRBJ2-3	TRBD2	-	CAIAREGRTDTQYF	TGTGCCATCGCACGGGAGGGTCGCACAGATACGCAGTATTTT
TRBV18	TRBJ2-7	-	-	CASSPPSYYEQYF	TGTGCCAGCTCACCCCCTAGCTACTACGAGCAGTACTTC
TRBV5-1	TRBJ1-4	-	-	CASSLEGGSNEKLFF	TGCGCCAGCAGCTTGGAGGGGGGCTCTAATGAAAAACTGTTTTTT
TRBV27	TRBJ2-7	TRBD1	-	CASSLQQGAAYEQYF	TGTGCCAGCAGTTTACAACAGGGGGCGGCCTACGAGCAGTACTTC
TRBV12-5	TRBJ2-1	TRBD1	few	CASGLATGKGANEQFF	TGTGCTAGTGGTTTGGCGACCGGGAAGGGGGCCAATGAGCAGTTCTTC
TRBV7-2	TRBJ2-5	TRBD2	once	CASSFIAGVQETQYF	TGTGCCAGCAGCTTCATAGCGGGAGTACAAGAGACCCAGTACTTC
TRBV28	TRBJ1-1	-	-	CASSRDTGSSEAFF	TGTGCCAGCAGCCGGGATACAGGGAGCTCTGAAGCTTTCTTT
TRBV9	TRBJ2-5	TRBD1	-	CASSPRGGRGWSTGPETQYF	TGTGCCAGCAGCCCACGTGGGGGCAGGGGGTGGAGCACCGGACCGGAGACCCAGTACTTC
TRBV29-1	TRBJ2-3	-	-	CSLLTGRSTDTQYF	TGCAGCCTCCTGACCGGCCGTAGCACAGATACGCAGTATTTT
TRBV9	TRBJ2-5	-	-	CASSVAPASQETQYF	TGTGCCAGCAGCGTAGCCCCGGCAAGCCAAGAGACCCAGTACTTC
TRBV7-3	TRBJ1-2	-	-	CASSKTGGPPYGYTF	TGTGCCAGCAGCAAGACGGGGGGGCCGCCCTATGGCTACACCTTC
TRBV18	TRBJ2-2	TRBD1	-	CASSPQGAILTGELFF	TGTGCCAGCTCACCGCAGGGGGCCATCCTCACCGGGGAGCTGTTTTTT
TRBV5-1	TRBJ2-7	TRBD2	-	CASSVEREIYEQYF	TGCGCCAGCAGCGTCGAGCGGGAGATTTACGAGCAGTACTTC
TRBV4-2	TRBJ2-1	-	once	CASSQGVTTSNEQFF	TGTGCCAGCAGCCAAGGGGTGACTACTTCCAATGAGCAGTTCTTC
TRBV11-2	TRBJ1-5	-	few	CASSFGGANQPQHF	TGTGCCAGCAGCTTCGGGGGCGCCAATCAGCCCCAGCATTTT
TRBV10-2	TRBJ2-7	TRBD2	-	CASSGLAGGTYEQYF	TGCGCCAGCAGCGGACTAGCGGGAGGTACCTACGAGCAGTACTTC